The next 9 T cell receptor beta chains were all read from a single sample in a study of shared clonotypes between healthy human individuals (dated by TCRdb to about 2020). Libraries were constructed by the immunoSEQ multiplex PCR assay. The clones in this table, taken by TCRdb from immuneACCESS, are in-frame only. Not every clone is retained; where verified, under half of the shortfall comes from an unresolved V gene, and the cause of the rest is unknown. Present in this sample are 600,000 or so clones, nearly 98% of which were seen just once. 0.3% of the sample lies in the top ten. For the CD8 naive samples, CD45RO-negative cells were positively selected for CCR7, yielding a CD45RA+CCR7+ population from which TemRA cells were excluded. Sequenced material: naive CD8+ T cells sorted from blood. The sample's cell subset or site label, decoded: CD45RA+CCR7+. The receptors derive from a man aged 30 to 39 in good health.

V is TRBV9 and J is TRBJ2-1, with D perhaps TRBD2 (6 bases). Trimming left V 0 bases short and J 4 bases short, with 14 bases between. Germline CDR1 is SGDLS and CDR2 is YYNGEE. This CDR3 region has 16 residues. The CDR3 coding sequence is TGTGCCAGCAGCGTAGGTTCGGCGGGATCTTACAATGAGCAGTTCTTC. Residues: CASSVGSAGSYNEQFF.

The rearrangement links TRBV27 to TRBJ1-5; unclear D gene. CDR1 is MNHEY, CDR2 SMNVEV, per germline (reference sequence). Trimming removed 6 bases from V and 1 base from J, with 13 bases in between. The CDR3 is 15 amino acids. Here the CDR3 DNA reads TGTGCCAGCAGCCCCACTAGAGCGAGCAATCAGCCCCAGCATTTT. Protein: CASSPTRASNQPQHF.

V is TRBV7-9 and J is TRBJ2-7; TRBD2 aligns across 10 bases. The CDR3 runs to 19 residues. The trim removed 0 bases at V and 1 base at J, leaving 12 bases unmatched. The germline V gene encodes CDR1 SEHNR and CDR2 FQNEAQ (reference sequence). As DNA, the CDR3 is TGTGCCAGCAGCTTAGCTGGAGGCATTTCTAGCGGGAGATCCTACGAGCAGTACTTC. This translates into CASSLAGGISSGRSYEQYF.

The chain has TRBV29-1 and TRBJ2-1; 8 bases line up with TRBD1. Trimming took 7 bases from V and 6 from J; bases not matched to a gene: 5. The CDR3 is 12 amino acids. The germline V gene has CDR1 SQVTM and CDR2 ANQGSEA. The CDR3 DNA reads as TGCAGCGGTAGAACAGGGGGCAATGAGCAGTTCTTC. This gives the protein CSGRTGGNEQFF.

The chain couples TRBV10-2 to TRBJ1-5, with D maybe TRBD1 (5 bases). Germline V gene lookup returns CDR1 WSHSY and CDR2 SAAADI. There are 14 residues in the CDR3. Trimming removed 5 bases from V and 6 bases from J, with 14 bases in between. CDR3 nucleotide sequence: TGCGCCAGCAGTCCCGGAGGGGCTTCTCAGCCCCAGCATTTT. It is translated as CASSPGGASQPQHF.

The J gene is TRBJ2-1, the V gene TRBV27, with D perhaps TRBD1 (5 bases). Trimming removed 5 bases at V and 6 bases at J, with 11 bases between. The CDR3 extends over 13 amino acids. Germline V gives CDR1 MNHEY, CDR2 SMNVEV (reference sequence). As DNA, the CDR3 is TGTGCCAGCAGTATGACAGAAAGCAATGAGCAGTTCTTC. Protein: CASSMTESNEQFF.

The V and J genes are TRBV7-6 and TRBJ2-1; 12 positions agree with TRBD2. The V gene's germline CDR1 is SGHVS and CDR2 FNYEAQ. J gave up 4 bases and V 5 bases, and 3 bases lay outside the gene matches. The CDR3 has 15 amino acids. CDR3 region: CASSGGTSGYNEQFF. CDR3 DNA: TGTGCCAGCAGCGGAGGGACTAGCGGGTACAATGAGCAGTTCTTC.

The chain carries TRBV4-1 and TRBJ2-7; TRBD1 or TRBD2 may be the D gene (6 bases each). The germline V gene has CDR1 MGHRA and CDR2 YSYEKL. Trimming left V 6 bases short and J 3 bases short, with 18 bases between. The length of the CDR3 is 15 residues. The CDR3, as DNA: TGCGCCAGCAGTCTACCCCCGGGGGCCGGCTACGAGCAGTACTTC. This encodes CASSLPPGAGYEQYF.

This chain links TRBV7-2 with TRBJ2-1, with D unclear. V lost 3 bases and J 4 bases, leaving 7 bases between the germline ends. This CDR3 region has 13 residues. In germline, CDR1 is SGHTA, CDR2 FQGNSA. CDR3 residues: CASSFVGYNEQFF. The DNA of the CDR3 is TGTGCCAGCAGCTTCGTAGGGTACAATGAGCAGTTCTTC.